One sample yielded the 4 T cell receptor beta chains listed below, sequenced in a study of blood T cell repertoires in COVID-19. Generated by immunoSEQ multiplex PCR, the TCRdb table keeps only in-frame clones and is missing some. The table shows around 100,000 clones, with 80% to 90% occurring only once. Sequenced sample: peripheral blood. These receptors were taken from a man aged 80 or over with acute or convalescent COVID-19.

V usage is TRBV24-1 and J usage is TRBJ2-3, with 8 bases lining up with TRBD1. The CDR3 loop spans 17 amino acids. With 0 bases clipped from V and 6 bases from J, the junction kept 10 bases outside the gene matches. CDR1 is KGHDR and CDR2 is SFDVKD in the germline V gene. CDR3 nucleotides: TGTGCCACCAGTGATTTGCAAGGACAGGGCTTATCTGATACGCAGTATTTT. Its protein product is CATSDLQGQGLSDTQYF.

The chain carries TRBV5-8 and TRBJ1-2; 7 bases map to TRBD1. Germline V gives CDR1 SGHTS, CDR2 YDEGEE. The CDR3 covers 15 residues. Germline trimming cut 4 bases from V and 3 bases from J; bases unmatched to any gene: 9. The CDR3 loop is CASSPRQGLYYGYTF. CDR3 nucleotides: TGTGCCAGCAGCCCAAGACAGGGTTTATACTATGGCTACACCTTC.

The CDR3 loop reads CASSELIDQPQHF. The DNA of the CDR3 is TGTGCCAGCAGTGAACTTATCGATCAGCCCCAGCATTTT. The chain carries TRBV6-1 and TRBJ1-5; D is unclear. The CDR3 length is 13 residues. CDR1 is MNHNS and CDR2 is SASEGT in the germline V gene. The ends were cut back, 2 bases at V and 5 bases at J, with 7 bases in the middle.

This clone was counted a few times. The rearrangement links TRBV9 to TRBJ2-3, with D tentatively TRBD2 (6 bases). This CDR3 is 15 amino acids long. The V end was cut by 0 bases, the J end by 5 bases, with 13 bases between. Germline V gene lookup returns CDR1 SGDLS and CDR2 YYNGEE. CDR3 DNA sequence: TGTGCCAGCAGCGTAGACGGGACTGGACTAGATACGCAGTATTTT. The encoded protein is CASSVDGTGLDTQYF.